These 28 T cell receptor beta chains were sequenced from one sample in a study of blood T cell repertoires in COVID-19. The data were produced by immunoSEQ multiplex PCR, yet TCRdb's version contains in-frame clones alone and is incomplete. Among over 110,000 clones, 87% were seen once, and the ten largest hold roughly 12%. Sample: PBMCs or T cells enriched from blood (not recorded which). Receptor source: a man in his 60s who had recovered from COVID-19.

This clone has a single count. This sequence joins TRBV5-4 and TRBJ2-1, with 7 nucleotides matching TRBD2. From germline, CDR1 is SGHNT and CDR2 YYREEE (reference sequence). The CDR3 contains 14 residues. Trimming at V came to 0 bases and at J to 14 bases, leaving 11 bases not matched to a gene. This CDR3 is CASSLAGGSALEFF. In DNA, the CDR3 is TGTGCCAGCAGCTTGGCCGGCGGGAGCGCCCTAGAGTTCTTC.

This chain connects TRBV30 to TRBJ1-6; 10 positions agree with TRBD1. V was clipped by 0 bases and J by 10 bases; unmatched bases: 6. Germline V gene sequence: CDR1 GTSNPN, CDR2 SVGIG (reference sequence). The CDR3 covers 15 residues. CDR3 loop: CAWSVGWTGGSPLHF. CDR3 DNA sequence: TGTGCCTGGAGTGTTGGGTGGACAGGGGGATCACCCCTCCACTTT.

This chain links TRBV5-1 with TRBJ2-7; the match to TRBD1 covers 7 bases. CDR3 length equals 14 residues. V lost 3 bases, J lost 0 bases, and 3 bases stayed unmatched. From germline, CDR1 is SGHRS and CDR2 YFSETQ. CDR3 region: CASSSGQFSYEQYF. For the CDR3, the DNA is TGCGCCAGCAGCTCGGGACAGTTCTCCTACGAGCAGTACTTC.

The chain links TRBV27 to TRBJ2-1; 9 bases agree with TRBD1. V lost 5 bases, J lost 14 bases, and 13 bases stayed unmatched. CDR1 MNHEY and CDR2 SMNVEV come from the germline V gene (reference sequence). The length of the CDR3 is 14 residues. This chain's CDR3 is CASSLPGQGVGEFF. The CDR3 DNA follows: TGTGCCAGCAGTCTTCCGGGACAGGGCGTCGGGGAGTTCTTC.

The V gene is TRBV30, the J gene TRBJ1-5; no clear D gene. The CDR3 sequence is 13 residues long. Germline V gives CDR1 GTSNPN, CDR2 SVGIG (reference sequence). Trimming stripped 3 bases from V and 7 bases from J, with 13 bases between. The CDR3 nucleotides are TGTGCCTGGAGCCCCGACCCGCGGCAGCCCCAGCATTTT. It codes for CAWSPDPRQPQHF.

Comments on this clone: The same CDR3 also results from other DNA sequences found in this sample. V gene TRBV18 combines with J gene TRBJ2-7; D is perhaps TRBD2 (6 bases). There are 14 residues in the CDR3. V dropped 0 bases and J dropped 2 bases, with 8 bases sitting between them. CDR1 KGHSH and CDR2 LQKENI come from the germline V gene. CDR3 residues: CASSPPGLTYEQYF. For the CDR3, the DNA is TGTGCCAGCTCACCACCGGGACTTACCTACGAGCAGTACTTC.

This clone has just one count. The chain has TRBV13 and TRBJ2-5; TRBD2 is a possible D gene (5 bases). CDR1 is PRHDT, CDR2 FYEKMQ, per germline (reference sequence). The CDR3 runs 14 residues. Trimming stripped 2 bases from V and 5 bases from J, with 12 bases between. CDR3 DNA sequence: TGTGCCAGCAGCTTACGTGGCGGGCGCGAGACCCAGTACTTC. As protein: CASSLRGGRETQYF.

This clone has only one observation. The V call is TRBV4-2, the J call TRBJ2-7; TRBD1 matches 9 bases. Germline lookup yields CDR1 LGHNA and CDR2 YNFKEQ. This CDR3 contains 17 residues. The ends lost 4 bases at V and 4 bases at J; junction bases unmatched: 14. The CDR3 DNA is TGTGCCAGCAGCCCTTATTTTTCCGGGACAGGGCCTTACGAGCAGTACTTC. Translating gives CASSPYFSGTGPYEQYF.

This chain links TRBV19 with TRBJ1-2; D is possibly TRBD1 (5 bases). Germline V CDR1 and CDR2: LNHDA, SQIVND (reference sequence). Trimming removed 3 bases at V and 7 bases at J, with 21 bases between. This CDR3 comprises 16 residues. CDR3 protein: CASSMDAAGWRPGYTF. In DNA form, the CDR3 reads TGTGCCAGTAGTATGGATGCAGCAGGGTGGCGGCCTGGCTACACCTTC.

This chain uses TRBV6-5 with TRBJ2-5; D may be TRBD1 (5 bases). V lost 6 bases and J lost 3, with 8 bases in between. Germline loops: CDR1 MNHEY, CDR2 SVGAGI. This CDR3 is 12 amino acids long. CDR3 nucleotide sequence: TGTGCCAGCAGCCCAGGGAAAGAGACCCAGTACTTC. Translating gives CASSPGKETQYF.

The chain employs TRBV18 and TRBJ1-2, with 10 bases fitting TRBD1. V was pared by 6 bases and J by 8 bases, with 6 bases of the junction left unmatched. Germline V gene data show CDR1 as KGHSH and CDR2 as LQKENI. The CDR3 runs 13 residues. This chain's CDR3 is CASSPSTGGGYTF. CDR3 nucleotide sequence: TGTGCCAGCTCTCCTTCGACAGGGGGCGGCTACACCTTC.

This chain links TRBV11-2 with TRBJ2-2; D unclear. Germline loops: CDR1 SGHAT, CDR2 FQNNGV. V lost 5 bases and J lost 5, with 3 bases in between. The CDR3 sequence is 11 residues long. CDR3: CASSPTGELFF. In nucleotides, the CDR3 is TGTGCCAGCAGCCCTACCGGGGAGCTGTTTTTT.

The chain carries TRBV27 and TRBJ2-7; possible D gene TRBD1, 6 bases. The CDR3 is 13 residues long. Germline values: CDR1 MNHEY, CDR2 SMNVEV (reference sequence). Between the trimmed V and J ends, which lost 5 bases and 1 base, there was a span of 9 bases. CDR3 nucleotide sequence: TGTGCCAGCAGTAAAACAGGGTCCTACGAGCAGTACTTC. It yields the protein CASSKTGSYEQYF.

The V call is TRBV3-1 (or the pseudogene TRBV3-2), the J call TRBJ1-4, with D tentatively TRBD1 (5 bases). Germline CDR1 and CDR2: LGHDT and YNNKEL (reference sequence). V lost 4 bases and J lost 0, with 9 bases in between. The CDR3 contains 15 residues. Here the CDR3 reads CASSPGQATNEKLFF. The CDR3 DNA reads TGTGCCAGCAGCCCCGGACAAGCAACTAATGAAAAACTGTTTTTT.

The J gene is TRBJ2-2, the V gene TRBV2; 9 bases fit TRBD1. J was trimmed by 4 bases and V by 1 base; bases with no gene match: 1. Germline V gene lookup returns CDR1 SNHLY and CDR2 FYNNEI. The CDR3 has 15 amino acids. CDR3 nucleotide sequence: TGTGCCAGCAGTGAAGAGACAGGGGGCACCGGGGAGCTGTTTTTT. It translates to CASSEETGGTGELFF.

The rearrangement uses TRBV7-9 and TRBJ2-7; D perhaps matches TRBD1 (5 bases). From germline, CDR1 is SEHNR and CDR2 FQNEAQ (reference sequence). This CDR3 is built from 12 residues. With 3 bases removed from V and 6 bases from J, the gap between germline ends came to 9 bases. CDR3 loop: CASSFTGIEQYF. The DNA for the CDR3 is TGTGCCAGCAGCTTTACAGGTATCGAGCAGTACTTC.

This chain joins TRBV28 and TRBJ1-4; no firm D call. V lost 4 bases, J lost 11 bases, and 20 bases lay in between. The CDR3 covers 15 residues. The germline CDR1 and CDR2 sequences are MDHEN and SYDVKM. In DNA form, the CDR3 reads TGTGCCAGCAGTTCCCTGCGTGCGAATGTGTTTAAACTGTTTTTT. The encoded protein is CASSSLRANVFKLFF. The full variable domain, with the rest looked up from reference TRBV28 and TRBJ1-4, is DVKVTQSSRYLVKRTGEKVFLECVQDMDHENMFWYRQDPGLGLRLIYFSYDVKMKEKGDIPEGYSVSREKKERFSLILESASTNQTSMYLCASSSLRANVFKLFFGSGTQLSVL.

In its sample, this clone was seen once. This chain joins TRBV3-1 (or the pseudogene TRBV3-2) and TRBJ1-2; 9 nucleotides match TRBD1. Looked up from germline, CDR1 is LGHDT and CDR2 is YNNKEL (reference sequence). The CDR3 consists of 16 residues. The J segment lost 4 bases and the V segment lost 3 bases, leaving 9 bases of the junction unmatched. Here the CDR3 reads CASSQDRGPLGYGYTF. CDR3 bases: TGTGCCAGCAGCCAGGACAGGGGACCTTTGGGCTATGGCTACACCTTC.

The CDR3 nucleotides are TGTGCCAGCGGGGTTAGGGGCTACGAGCAGTACTTC. Amino acid sequence: CASGVRGYEQYF. This chain joins TRBV6-5 and TRBJ2-7, with D perhaps matching TRBD1 (5 bases). This CDR3 has 12 residues. CDR1 MNHEY and CDR2 SVGAGI come from the germline V gene. The V end lost 8 bases, the J end lost 3 bases, and 11 bases lay between the germline ends.

The V and J genes are TRBV6-5 and TRBJ1-2; no clear D. Germline CDR1 is MNHEY and CDR2 is SVGAGI. With 6 bases removed from V and 8 bases from J, the gap between germline ends came to 10 bases. The length of the CDR3 is 11 residues. The CDR3 reads CASSHSLGYTF. The DNA for the CDR3 is TGTGCCAGCAGCCACTCTCTGGGCTACACCTTC.

The chain is built from TRBV5-1 and TRBJ1-1; D is uncertain. Trimming took 1 base from V and 0 from J, leaving 10 bases between them. This CDR3 is built from 15 residues. Germline V CDR1 and CDR2: SGHRS, YFSETQ. The CDR3: CASSLSLRLNTEAFF. The CDR3, as DNA: TGCGCCAGCAGCTTGTCTCTCAGATTGAACACTGAAGCTTTCTTT.

The CDR3 DNA reads as TGTGCCAGCAGTTCCACACCCGATCAGCCCCAGCATTTT. Its protein product is CASSSTPDQPQHF. The chain combines TRBV6-5 with TRBJ1-5; D is uncertain. Germline loops: CDR1 MNHEY, CDR2 SVGAGI. V gave up 4 bases and J gave up 5 bases, with 9 bases separating them. CDR3 size: 13 residues.

The gene calls are TRBV11-2 and TRBJ1-1; D is possibly TRBD1 (5 bases). The germline CDR1 and CDR2 sequences are SGHAT and FQNNGV. The V end was cut by 2 bases, the J end by 6 bases, with 16 bases between. The CDR3 is 15 amino acids. The CDR3 nucleotides read TGTGCCAGCAGCTTAAACGTTATCGGGGGGGCTGAAGCTTTCTTT. It specifies CASSLNVIGGAEAFF.

The chain joins TRBV30 to TRBJ1-5; D ambiguous. In germline, CDR1 is GTSNPN, CDR2 SVGIG (reference sequence). This CDR3 comprises 14 residues. V dropped 2 bases and J dropped 0 bases, with 8 bases sitting between them. CDR3 protein: CAWSSVVSNQPQHF. CDR3 in DNA: TGTGCCTGGAGTTCCGTAGTTAGCAATCAGCCCCAGCATTTT. The full variable domain, with the rest looked up from reference TRBV30 and TRBJ1-5, is SQTIHQWPATLVQPVGSPLSLECTVEGTSNPNLYWYRQAAGRGLQLLFYSVGIGQISSEVPQNLSASRPQDRQFILSSKKLLLSDSGFYLCAWSSVVSNQPQHFGDGTRLSIL.

The chain is built from TRBV5-4 and TRBJ2-1; 11 bases map to TRBD1. The CDR3 has 15 residues. Germline loops: CDR1 SGHNT, CDR2 YYREEE (reference sequence). The J segment lost 8 bases and the V segment lost 4 bases, leaving 8 bases of the junction unmatched. The CDR3 DNA reads TGTGCCAGCAGCCACCGGGACAGGGGGAGGGATGAGCAGTTCTTC. It encodes CASSHRDRGRDEQFF.

The rearrangement joins TRBV30 to TRBJ1-5, with D possibly TRBD1 on 6 matching bases. Trimming stripped 3 bases from V and 7 bases from J, with 13 bases between. CDR3 size: 13 residues. Germline V CDR1 and CDR2: GTSNPN, SVGIG (reference sequence). In DNA, the CDR3 is TGTGCCTGGAGCCTACAGGGATTGCAGCCCCAGCATTTT. Encoded protein: CAWSLQGLQPQHF.

This clone was recorded once. The chain employs TRBV3-1 (or the pseudogene TRBV3-2) and TRBJ1-2; no reliable D call. CDR3 size: 13 residues. Germline CDR1 is LGHDT and CDR2 is YNNKEL (reference sequence). V was trimmed by 2 bases and J by 8 bases, leaving 12 bases between them. Here the CDR3 DNA reads TGTGCCAGCAGCCAACCCCCCATCGGGGGCTACACCTTC. Amino acids: CASSQPPIGGYTF.

The gene calls are TRBV5-5 and TRBJ1-5; D not certain. This CDR3 has 13 amino acids. Germline V lookup: CDR1 SGHKS, CDR2 YYEKEE (reference sequence). Trimming removed 7 bases from V and 5 bases from J, with 13 bases in between. The CDR3: CASPGLLDQPQHF. CDR3 sequence (DNA): TGTGCCAGCCCAGGTTTATTGGATCAGCCCCAGCATTTT.